This T cell receptor (beta chain) was recorded in a study of early T cells in non-severe SARS-CoV-2 infection. TCRdb re-derived calls from the 5' RACE reads in MiXCR, one entry per CDR3 protein. The repertoire has approximately 88,000 distinct CDR3 sequences, approximately 15% of them found once; the top ten carry approximately 1.3%. This clonotype has at least ten counts. Its antigen is still unknown. General study results and limits: Lookups in VDJdb leaned toward anti-spike CD8 responses and missed private and CD4 specificities.

This sequence originates from an adult who was a healthcare worker with PCR-confirmed SARS-CoV-2 infection or an uninfected control (not recorded which). Material: whole blood.

CDR3 sequence (DNA): TGTGCCAGCAGCCGGGACAGGGTTGGCAATCAGCCCCAGCATTTT. Its translation is CASSRDRVGNQPQHF. This chain uses TRBV7-9 with TRBJ1-5; 9 bases fit TRBD1. Germline V gives CDR1 SEHNR, CDR2 FQNEAQ (reference sequence). V dropped 5 bases and J dropped 2; count of bases not matched to a gene: 4. The CDR3 totals 15 residues. Combining the CDR3 with reference TRBV7-9 and TRBJ1-5 gives the whole variable domain DTGVSQNPRHKITKRGQNVTFRCDPISEHNRLYWYRQTLGQGPEFLTYFQNEAQLEKSRLLSDRFSAERPKGSFSTLEIQRTEQGDSAMYLCASSRDRVGNQPQHFGDGTRLSIL.